Following are 18 T cell receptor beta chains from one sample sequenced in a study of CD8+ T cells in alopecia areata. Extracted from the samples, RNA was reverse transcribed into cDNA to serve as the sequencing template. Generated by immunoSEQ multiplex PCR, the TCRdb table keeps only in-frame clones and is missing some. The profile shows about 150,000 clones, approximately 65% of them singletons. Input material: CD8+ T cells sorted from blood. Every receptor here comes from a human donor in good health.

A few counts support this clone. The CDR3 reads CASSYRTGGREKTQYF. The CDR3 DNA reads TGTGCCAGCAGTTACCGGACAGGGGGCAGGGAAAAGACCCAGTACTTC. This chain joins TRBV6-6 and TRBJ2-5, with 11 bases identical to TRBD1. Germline CDR1 MNHNY, CDR2 SVGAGI (reference sequence). Germline trimming cut 2 bases from V and 6 bases from J; bases unmatched to any gene: 8. CDR3 length: 16 amino acids.

The J gene is TRBJ2-1, the V gene TRBV7-9; D gene unclear. The germline V gene encodes CDR1 SEHNR and CDR2 FQNEAQ (reference sequence). V gave up 1 base and J gave up 4 bases, with 5 bases separating them. The CDR3 is made up of 13 amino acids. CDR3 sequence: CASSLGDYNEQFF. The CDR3 DNA is TGTGCCAGCAGCTTAGGAGATTACAATGAGCAGTTCTTC.

V usage is TRBV5-6 and J usage is TRBJ2-1, with D unresolved. Germline loops: CDR1 SGHDT, CDR2 YYEEEE. V was clipped by 3 bases and J by 0 bases, with 10 bases between them. This CDR3 region has 15 residues. The CDR3 sequence: CASSSGSSSYNEQFF. The CDR3 DNA is TGTGCCAGCAGCTCCGGCTCGAGCTCCTACAATGAGCAGTTCTTC. Filled out from reference TRBV5-6 and TRBJ2-1, the complete variable domain reads DAGVTQSPTHLIKTRGQQVTLRCSPKSGHDTVSWYQQALGQGPQFIFQYYEEEERQRGNFPDRFSGHQFPNYSSELNVNALLLGDSALYLCASSSGSSSYNEQFFGPGTRLTVL.

J is TRBJ2-7 and V is TRBV2; D is ambiguous. Deletions cut 5 bases from V and 6 bases from J, with 14 bases between. CDR3 length: 13 residues. Germline V CDR1 and CDR2: SNHLY, FYNNEI. CDR3 in DNA: TGTGCCAGCAGTTCCGTAAGGGCGGCCGAGCAGTACTTC. This sequence encodes CASSSVRAAEQYF.

This rearrangement joins TRBV28 to TRBJ1-1; D is undetermined. Trimming took off 2 bases at V and 4 bases at J, with 8 bases between the two ends. Germline CDR1 is MDHEN and CDR2 is SYDVKM. The CDR3 extends over 13 amino acids. CDR3 sequence (DNA): TGTGCCAGCAGTTTAGGAGGAACCACTGAAGCTTTCTTT. Its translation is CASSLGGTTEAFF.

The gene calls are TRBV4-2 and TRBJ2-7, with 9 bases identical to TRBD2. V gave up 3 bases and J gave up 4 bases; unmatched junction bases: 10. This CDR3 spans 16 amino acids. The V gene's germline CDR1 is LGHNA and CDR2 YNFKEQ. CDR3 sequence: CASSHALAGGPYEQYF. CDR3 DNA sequence: TGTGCCAGCAGCCACGCCTTGGCGGGAGGGCCGTACGAGCAGTACTTC.

This sequence joins TRBV29-1 and TRBJ1-2, with a tentative D call TRBD1 (5 bases). Germline V gene lookup returns CDR1 SQVTM and CDR2 ANQGSEA. CDR3 size: 14 residues. V lost 5 bases and J 6 bases, leaving 19 bases between the germline ends. DNA for the CDR3: TGCAGCGTTCCAAGGCAGGGAGTGAGCCATGGCTACACCTTC. This gives the protein CSVPRQGVSHGYTF. Full variable domain (outside the CDR3, taken from reference TRBV29-1 and TRBJ1-2): SAVISQKPSRDICQRGTSLTIQCQVDSQVTMMFWYRQQPGQSLTLIATANQGSEATYESGFVIDKFPISRPNLTFSTLTVSNMSPEDSSIYLCSVPRQGVSHGYTFGSGTRLTVV.

V usage is TRBV27 and J usage is TRBJ1-2, with D possibly TRBD1 on 5 matching bases. Trimming removed 4 bases from V and 5 bases from J, with 11 bases in between. This CDR3 comprises 13 residues. Germline V CDR1 and CDR2: MNHEY, SMNVEV (reference sequence). The CDR3 loop is CASSSGPIYGYTF. As DNA, the CDR3 is TGTGCCAGCAGTTCGGGACCGATATATGGCTACACCTTC.

This chain joins TRBV4-1 and TRBJ2-7; 13 positions agree with TRBD2. Looked up from germline, CDR1 is MGHRA and CDR2 is YSYEKL. With V trimmed by 0 bases and J by 5 bases, 1 base remained unmatched. This CDR3 contains 15 residues. The CDR3 coding sequence is TGCGCCAGCAGCCAAGATACTAGCGGGAGGGACGAGCAGTACTTC. Translated, it gives CASSQDTSGRDEQYF.

Notes on this clone: Other DNA variants within this sample encode the same CDR3. The V and J genes are TRBV29-1 and TRBJ1-2; D is ambiguous. The ends were cut back, 6 bases at V and 8 bases at J, with 13 bases in the middle. Germline V gene sequence: CDR1 SQVTM, CDR2 ANQGSEA. The CDR3 sequence is 11 residues long. CDR3 sequence (DNA): TGCAGCGTCGAGGACCGCTTGGGCTACACCTTC. It is translated as CSVEDRLGYTF.

This clone appeared once. The chain recombines TRBV9 with TRBJ2-5; D is uncertain. The CDR3 length is 15 residues. The V and J ends lost 4 bases and 5 bases respectively, with 18 bases between them. CDR1 and CDR2 from the germline V gene are SGDLS and YYNGEE. This CDR3 is CASSLLGNLLETQYF. As DNA, the CDR3 is TGTGCCAGCAGCTTATTGGGGAACTTACTGGAGACCCAGTACTTC.

As to this clone: In the same sample, other DNA sequences code for this CDR3. The genes are TRBV13 and TRBJ2-7, with TRBD2 as a possible D gene (5 bases). The V end was cut by 4 bases, the J end by 0 bases, with 7 bases between. CDR3 length: 13 amino acids. Germline assignment: CDR1 PRHDT and CDR2 FYEKMQ (reference sequence). This chain's CDR3 is CASSSGVSYEQYF. The CDR3 nucleotides are TGTGCCAGCAGCTCCGGGGTCTCCTACGAGCAGTACTTC.

V is TRBV29-1 and J is TRBJ1-1; D possibly corresponds to TRBD1 (6 bases). The CDR3 length is 11 residues. Germline loops: CDR1 SQVTM, CDR2 ANQGSEA. V was pared by 5 bases and J by 9 bases, with 13 bases between. Here the CDR3 reads CSVFRGRKAFF. As DNA, the CDR3 is TGCAGCGTTTTCCGGGGGCGGAAAGCTTTCTTT.

CDR3 nucleotides: TGTGCCAGCAGCTTAGCCGGGGCCAACGTCCTGACTTTC. Translating gives CASSLAGANVLTF. The chain recombines TRBV7-6 with TRBJ2-6; no clear D gene. Germline-derived CDR1 and CDR2 are SGHVS and FNYEAQ. Deletions cut 0 bases from V and 4 bases from J, with 1 base between. CDR3 length equals 13 residues. Complete variable domain (other parts from reference TRBV7-6 and TRBJ2-6): GAGVSQSPRYKVTKRGQDVALRCDPISGHVSLYWYRQALGQGPEFLTYFNYEAQQDKSGLPNDRFSAERPEGSISTLTIQRTEQRDSAMYRCASSLAGANVLTFGAGSRLTVL.

The chain joins TRBV29-1 to TRBJ2-4, with D perhaps TRBD1 (5 bases). Trimming pared 3 bases from V and 1 base from J, leaving 7 bases between. CDR1 and CDR2 from the germline V gene are SQVTM and ANQGSEA. The CDR3 is made up of 13 amino acids. CDR3: CSVESGAKNIQYF. The DNA for the CDR3 is TGCAGCGTTGAGTCAGGGGCCAAAAACATTCAGTACTTC.

As for this clone: At one boundary the junction diverges from the germline segment, which might be a read error. Within the sample, other DNA sequences also encode this same CDR3. This chain connects TRBV29-1 to TRBJ2-1, with 13 bases aligning to TRBD2. The CDR3 consists of 14 residues. The germline CDR1 and CDR2 sequences are SQVTM and ANQGSEA. The CDR3 spells CSVEGLAGVNEQFF. Here the CDR3 DNA reads TGCAGCGTCGAAGGACTAGCGGGAGTTAATGAGCAGTTCTTC.

This sequence joins TRBV9 and TRBJ1-1; D uncertain. The ends were cut back, 2 bases at V and 4 bases at J, with 9 bases in the middle. CDR1 and CDR2 (germline): SGDLS, YYNGEE. This CDR3 is built from 13 residues. The CDR3 nucleotides read TGTGCCAGCAGCGTTGTATTGGGCACTGAAGCTTTCTTT. Translating it yields CASSVVLGTEAFF.

V usage is TRBV6-4 and J usage is TRBJ2-2; D not resolved. Germline loops: CDR1 MRHNA, CDR2 SNTAGT. V was clipped by 1 base and J by 5 bases, with 5 bases between them. The CDR3 sequence is 13 residues long. The CDR3 bases are TGTGCCAGCAGTGACTTGAGGACCGGGGAGCTGTTTTTT. Protein sequence: CASSDLRTGELFF.